This T cell receptor (beta chain) is drawn from a study of T cells in Graves' hyperthyroidism and ophthalmopathy. The overall study: Peripheral blood was secured at the point of initial diagnosis, before any treatment.

This CDR3 region has 18 residues. Looked up from germline, CDR1 is MDHEN and CDR2 is SYDVKM. Trimming took 5 bases from V and 0 from J, leaving 17 bases between them. What was amplified from RNA transcripts were TCR beta CDR3 regions. The HTBI set primed first-round TCR CDR3 RT-PCR. TCRdb re-called the multiplex PCR reads with MiXCR, one entry per CDR3 protein. The sample lists around 300,000 distinct CDR3 sequences, under 30% occurring once. The study enrolled patients aged 18 to 65 with newly diagnosed hyperthyroidism of under 2 months' duration. Patients were excluded for uncontrolled infection, other autoimmune disease, pregnancy or lactation.

The sequence was collected from a man aged 35-49 years with Graves' hyperthyroidism that later progressed to Graves' ophthalmopathy. The chain carries TRBV28 and TRBJ1-6; a possible D gene is TRBD1 (6 bases). The specimen sequenced was blood. This chain's CDR3 is CASSPSPTGNSYNSPLHF. For the CDR3, the DNA is TGTGCCAGCAGTCCTAGTCCAACAGGGAACTCCTATAATTCACCCCTCCACTTT.